The present entry profiles one T cell receptor (beta chain) with its context. Trimming removed 3 bases from V and 4 bases from J; junction bases left unmatched: 11. The CDR3 runs to 16 residues. CDR1 MDHEN and CDR2 SYDVKM come from the germline V gene. The sample belongs to a study of shared clonotypes between healthy human individuals. Profiled with immunoSEQ multiplex PCR; TCRdb holds only in-frame clones, not every one. The sample holds just under 350,000 clones, roughly 80% seen once. The material sequenced was memory CD4+ T cells sorted from blood. Documented subset: CD45RA-negative fraction. The chain recombines TRBV28 with TRBJ1-1, with 7 bases aligning to TRBD1. The sequence was collected from a man aged 25-40 years in good health. CDR3 sequence (DNA): TGTGCCAGCAGTTTTCTTTTGACAGGGCGGGGCACTGAAGCTTTCTTT. Protein sequence: CASSFLLTGRGTEAFF. Full variable domain (remainder filled in from reference TRBV28 and TRBJ1-1): DVKVTQSSRYLVKRTGEKVFLECVQDMDHENMFWYRQDPGLGLRLIYFSYDVKMKEKGDIPEGYSVSREKKERFSLILESASTNQTSMYLCASSFLLTGRGTEAFFGQGTRLTVV.